This T cell receptor beta chain was obtained from a study of cytomegalovirus exposure and HLA in healthy donors. Whole-study results and caveats: Analyzed later, association rates of TCRs varied across HLA loci, with DRB1 most and HLA-C fewest. Cytomegalovirus-associated TCR beta chains were listed, numbering 150 to 200. Most subjects' HLA-A and HLA-B alleles were reportedly predicted from TCR beta sequences. Reported results showed that the classifier diagnosed cytomegalovirus status with high specificity and sensitivity.

V was shortened by 3 bases and J by 5 bases, with 11 bases between the two germline ends. The V gene's germline CDR1 is SNHLY and CDR2 FYNNEI. The CDR3 sequence is 14 residues long. On this clone itself: No antigen is known for it.

Both 60 Vbeta primers and 13 Jbeta primers went into the PCR. TCRdb's table, derived via immunoSEQ multiplex PCR, lists solely in-frame clones and lacks some. The profile shows about 150,000 clones, around 80% of them singletons. The chain has TRBV2 and TRBJ1-5; unclear D gene. Sequences were obtained from PBMCs. This clonotype was obtained from a boy aged 2 to 9 in good health and CMV-seronegative. For the CDR3, the DNA is TGTGCCAGCAGTGATAGCGGGTTCGATCAGCCCCAGCATTTT. Its translation: CASSDSGFDQPQHF.